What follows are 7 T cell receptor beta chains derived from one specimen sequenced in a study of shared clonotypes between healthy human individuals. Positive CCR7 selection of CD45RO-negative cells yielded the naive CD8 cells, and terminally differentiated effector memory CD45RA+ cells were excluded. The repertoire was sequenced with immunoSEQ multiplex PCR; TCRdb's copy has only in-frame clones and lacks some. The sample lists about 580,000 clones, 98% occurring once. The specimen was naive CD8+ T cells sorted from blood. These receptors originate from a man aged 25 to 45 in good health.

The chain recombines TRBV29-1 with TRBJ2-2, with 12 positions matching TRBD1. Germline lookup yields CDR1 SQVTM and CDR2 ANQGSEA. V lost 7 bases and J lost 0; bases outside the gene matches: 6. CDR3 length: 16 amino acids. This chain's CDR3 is CSGSGTGGANTGELFF. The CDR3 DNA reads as TGCAGCGGCTCCGGGACAGGGGGCGCGAACACCGGGGAGCTGTTTTTT.

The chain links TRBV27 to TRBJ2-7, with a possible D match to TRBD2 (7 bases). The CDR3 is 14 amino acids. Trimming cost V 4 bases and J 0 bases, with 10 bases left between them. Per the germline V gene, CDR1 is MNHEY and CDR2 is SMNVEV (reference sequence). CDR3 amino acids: CASSWGGHSYEQYF. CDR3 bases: TGTGCCAGCAGTTGGGGGGGGCACTCCTACGAGCAGTACTTC.

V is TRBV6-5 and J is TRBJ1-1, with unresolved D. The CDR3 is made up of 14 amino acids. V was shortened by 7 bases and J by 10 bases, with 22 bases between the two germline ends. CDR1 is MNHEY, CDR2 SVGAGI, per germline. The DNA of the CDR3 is TGTGCCAGCACTCCTCATAGGGATACAGTTGGAGCTTTCTTT. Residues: CASTPHRDTVGAFF.

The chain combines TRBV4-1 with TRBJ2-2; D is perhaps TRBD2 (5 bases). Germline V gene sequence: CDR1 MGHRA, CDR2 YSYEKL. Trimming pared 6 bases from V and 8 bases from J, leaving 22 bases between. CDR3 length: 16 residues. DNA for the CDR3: TGCGCCAGCAGGGGCGAATATCAGACGGAGCGGGGGGAGCTGTTTTTT. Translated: CASRGEYQTERGELFF.

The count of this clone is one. CDR3: CASLRRDVSTSGNPYEQYF. CDR3 DNA: TGTGCCAGCTTACGTAGGGACGTATCGACTAGCGGGAATCCCTACGAGCAGTACTTC. V is TRBV5-6 and J is TRBJ2-7, with 11 nucleotides matching TRBD2. The CDR3 consists of 19 residues. V lost 7 bases, J lost 2 bases, and 20 bases stayed unmatched. Looked up from germline, CDR1 is SGHDT and CDR2 is YYEEEE. The whole variable domain, filled in from reference TRBV5-6 and TRBJ2-7, reads DAGVTQSPTHLIKTRGQQVTLRCSPKSGHDTVSWYQQALGQGPQFIFQYYEEEERQRGNFPDRFSGHQFPNYSSELNVNALLLGDSALYLCASLRRDVSTSGNPYEQYFGPGTRLTVT.

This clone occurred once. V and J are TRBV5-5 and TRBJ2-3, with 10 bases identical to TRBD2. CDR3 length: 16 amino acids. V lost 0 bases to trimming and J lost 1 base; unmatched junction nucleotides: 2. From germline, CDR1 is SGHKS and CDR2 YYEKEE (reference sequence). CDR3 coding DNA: TGTGCCAGCAGCTTGGGGACTAGCGGCCGCACAGATACGCAGTATTTT. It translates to CASSLGTSGRTDTQYF.

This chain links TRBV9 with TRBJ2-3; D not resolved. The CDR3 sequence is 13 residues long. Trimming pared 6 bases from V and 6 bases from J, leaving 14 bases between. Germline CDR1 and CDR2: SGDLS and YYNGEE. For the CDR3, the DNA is TGTGCCAGCATGTCAGCCCCCGGCGATACGCAGTATTTT. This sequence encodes CASMSAPGDTQYF.